The clone carrying this TCR beta chain was seen many times. What it recognizes is unknown. This record comes from a study of T cell repertoires in cytomegalovirus infection. Looking at the study overall: An indication of both CMV infection and matching HLA type came from public TCR beta signatures. Regarding the study as a whole: In two of eight donors, the top clonotype was HLA-C-restricted CMV-specific. Carriage of CMV together with the relevant HLA was identifiable through cumulative public TCR beta family frequency.

The CDR3 sequence is 14 residues long. Germline assignment: CDR1 SGHVS and CDR2 FQNEAQ. With 4 bases removed from V and 6 bases from J, the gap between germline ends came to 15 bases. TCRdb called the reads again in MiXCR, with one record for every CDR3 protein. The data hold hundreds of thousands of distinct CDR3 sequences, with approximately 25% observed a single time. The V call is TRBV7-8, the J call TRBJ1-1; D may be TRBD1 (5 bases). The material sequenced was CD8+ T cells from PBMCs. The sequence was collected from a human donor in good health (CMV status not recorded). Some clones in this sample may be carry-over from other donors' samples. The CDR3 nucleotides read TGTGCCAGCAGCTCGAGGGACCTGAGACCTGAAGCTTTCTTT. Protein sequence: CASSSRDLRPEAFF.